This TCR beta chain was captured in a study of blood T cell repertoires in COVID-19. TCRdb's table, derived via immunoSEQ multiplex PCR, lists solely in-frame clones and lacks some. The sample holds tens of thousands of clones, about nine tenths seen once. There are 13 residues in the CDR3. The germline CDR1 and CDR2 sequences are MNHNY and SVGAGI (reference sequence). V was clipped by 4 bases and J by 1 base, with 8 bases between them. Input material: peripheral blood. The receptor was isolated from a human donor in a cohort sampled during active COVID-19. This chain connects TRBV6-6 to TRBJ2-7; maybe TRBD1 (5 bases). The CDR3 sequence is CASSSDRSYEQYF. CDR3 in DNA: TGTGCCAGCAGTTCTGACAGATCCTACGAGCAGTACTTC.